This is a list of T cell receptor beta chains from one sample in a study of Ad26.COV2.S vaccination and SARS-CoV-2 variants. Using immunoSEQ multiplex PCR, the repertoire was profiled, and TCRdb retains in-frame clones only, with some absent. The profile shows about 410,000 clones, about 88% of them singletons. The material was peripheral blood, obtained in a trial of Ad26.COV2.S vaccine versus placebo. These receptors were obtained from a person between 18 and 65 years old who received the Ad26.COV2.S COVID-19 vaccine or a placebo. Both conserved end residues are part of each CDR3. The order of the fields is J gene, V gene, CDR3 length, CDR3 protein.

TRBJ1-2	TRBV10-3	10	CAIGGYGYTF
TRBJ2-3	TRBV15	16	CATSRDPVTSRDTQYF
TRBJ1-3	TRBV29-1	13	CSVSGDMGNTIYF
TRBJ1-5	TRBV12-3/TRBV12-4	13	CASSHDRAQPQHF
TRBJ1-2	TRBV10-1	13	CASSQTLGYGYTF
TRBJ2-2	TRBV27	15	CASSSLVAGHGELFF
TRBJ1-3	TRBV5-4	14	CASSLDSSGNTIYF
TRBJ2-5	TRBV5-4	16	CASSLVARGGLETQYF
TRBJ1-1	TRBV7-9	18	CASRLPPLKRTSNTEAFF
TRBJ1-1	TRBV18	15	CASSPVSDLNTEAFF
TRBJ2-2	TRBV18	17	CASSPPGLARTTGELFF
TRBJ1-2	TRBV13	14	CASSFEGDRFGYTF
TRBJ1-5	TRBV30	17	CAWSVPGTGIGSQPQHF